This T cell receptor beta chain was identified in a study of blood T cell repertoires in COVID-19. At the level of the study: The United States, Italy and Spain provided the acute and convalescent COVID-19 samples. PBMCs, B-cell-depleted T cells, or T cells were the source of the cDNA or gDNA that made up the material.

The CDR3 is 16 amino acids. Germline CDR1 and CDR2: PRHDT and FYEKMQ (reference sequence). Trimming took 5 bases from V and 0 from J; bases not matched to a gene: 9. Methods used by the authors: Estimation of nucleated cell counts was performed using reference gene primer amplification. TCRdb's copy holds only in-frame clones and misses some; the assay was immunoSEQ multiplex PCR. The DNA was the basis for D and trimming; V, J and clone size are from that table. The sample shows under 150,000 clones, about 83% of them seen only once. This clonotype originated in a man in his forties with active or convalescent COVID-19. This chain uses TRBV13 with TRBJ2-5, with 7 bases that match TRBD2. The sequenced material came from peripheral blood. The CDR3 DNA sequence: TGTGCCAGCAGCCTCTTTCGGCTAGCGGACCAAGAGACCCAGTACTTC. Translating gives CASSLFRLADQETQYF.